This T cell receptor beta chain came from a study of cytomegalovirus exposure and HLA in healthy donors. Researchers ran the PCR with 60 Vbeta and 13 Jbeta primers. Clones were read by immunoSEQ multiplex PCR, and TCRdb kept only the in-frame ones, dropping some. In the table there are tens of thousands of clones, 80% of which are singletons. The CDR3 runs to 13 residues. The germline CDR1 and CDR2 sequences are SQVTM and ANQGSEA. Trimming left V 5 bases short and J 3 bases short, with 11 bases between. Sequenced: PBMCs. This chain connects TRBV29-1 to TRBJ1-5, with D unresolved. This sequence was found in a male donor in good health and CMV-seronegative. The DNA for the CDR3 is TGCAGCGTTCAGGCCCAACCCAATCAGCCCCAGCATTTT. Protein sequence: CSVQAQPNQPQHF.